The entry below gives a single T cell receptor (beta chain) sequence along with its context. Regarding time point: baseline, week 1 (first vaccination visit). Regarding treatment: pre-vaccination baseline after standard-of-care therapy. This sample was included in a study of a mutant IDH1 vaccine in newly diagnosed glioma. Germline assignment: CDR1 LNHNV and CDR2 YYDKDF (reference sequence). Trimming took 6 bases from V and 4 from J; bases not matched to a gene: 10. The CDR3 loop spans 16 amino acids. TCRdb's table, derived via immunoSEQ multiplex PCR, lists solely in-frame clones and lacks some. The data contain about 63,000 clones, about 83% of them singletons.

This sample comprised peripheral blood mononuclear cells (PBMCs), obtained from a glioma patient treated with radiotherapy, temozolomide or both. This sequence joins TRBV15 and TRBJ1-3; TRBD1 aligns across 9 bases. The receptor was isolated from a woman aged 18 to 35 with glioma. Some clones in this sample may be carry-over from other donors' samples. The CDR3 DNA reads TGTGCCACCAGTCAGACAGGGGGAACGGGAGGAAACACCATATATTTT. Its protein product is CATSQTGGTGGNTIYF.